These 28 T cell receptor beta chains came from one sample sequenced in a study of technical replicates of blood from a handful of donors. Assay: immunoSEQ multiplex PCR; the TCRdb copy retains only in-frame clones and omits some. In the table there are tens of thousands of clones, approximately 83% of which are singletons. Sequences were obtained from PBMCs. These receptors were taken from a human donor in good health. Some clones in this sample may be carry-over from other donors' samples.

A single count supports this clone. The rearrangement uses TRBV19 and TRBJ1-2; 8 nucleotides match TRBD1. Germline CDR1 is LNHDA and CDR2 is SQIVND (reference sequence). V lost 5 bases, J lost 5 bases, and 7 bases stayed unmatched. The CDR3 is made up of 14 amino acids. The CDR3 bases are TGTGCCAGTAGTGGCCGGGACAGGTATTATGGCTACACCTTC. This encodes CASSGRDRYYGYTF.

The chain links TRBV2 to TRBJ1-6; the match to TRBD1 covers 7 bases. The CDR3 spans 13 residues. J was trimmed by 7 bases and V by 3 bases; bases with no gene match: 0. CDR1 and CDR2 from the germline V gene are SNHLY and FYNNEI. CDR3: CASSDRGNSPLHF. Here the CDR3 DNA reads TGTGCCAGCAGTGACAGGGGGAATTCACCCCTCCACTTT.

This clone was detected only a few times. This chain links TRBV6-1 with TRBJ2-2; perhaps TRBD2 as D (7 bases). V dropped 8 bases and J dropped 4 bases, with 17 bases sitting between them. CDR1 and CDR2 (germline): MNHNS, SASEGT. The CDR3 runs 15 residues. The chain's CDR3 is CASEEGGRVTGELFF. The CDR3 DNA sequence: TGTGCCAGCGAGGAGGGGGGGCGGGTCACCGGGGAGCTGTTTTTT.

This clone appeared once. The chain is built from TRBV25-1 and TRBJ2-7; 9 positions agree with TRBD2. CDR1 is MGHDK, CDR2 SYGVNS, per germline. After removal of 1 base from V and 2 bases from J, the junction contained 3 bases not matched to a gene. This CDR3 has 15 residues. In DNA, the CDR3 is TGTGCCAGCAGTGAATCTGGCGGGAGGGCCTACGAGCAGTACTTC. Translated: CASSESGGRAYEQYF.

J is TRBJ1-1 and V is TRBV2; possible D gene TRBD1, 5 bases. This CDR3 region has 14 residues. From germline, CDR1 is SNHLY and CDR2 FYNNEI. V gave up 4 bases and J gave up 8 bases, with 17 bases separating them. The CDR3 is CASSGQLEVGEAFF. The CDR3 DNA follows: TGTGCCAGCAGTGGACAGCTTGAAGTAGGAGAAGCTTTCTTT. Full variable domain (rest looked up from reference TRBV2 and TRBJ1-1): EPEVTQTPSHQVTQMGQEVILRCVPISNHLYFYWYRQILGQKVEFLVSFYNNEISEKSEIFDDQFSVERPDGSNFTLKIRSTKLEDSAMYFCASSGQLEVGEAFFGQGTRLTVV.

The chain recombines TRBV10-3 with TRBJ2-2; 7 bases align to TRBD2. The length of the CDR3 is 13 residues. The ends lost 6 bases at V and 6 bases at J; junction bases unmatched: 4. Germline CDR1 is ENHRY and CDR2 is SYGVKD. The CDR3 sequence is CAIRREGSGELFF. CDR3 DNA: TGTGCCATCAGGAGGGAGGGTTCCGGGGAGCTGTTTTTT.

CDR3 loop: CASSLRRTGYNPQHF. Written as DNA, the CDR3 is TGTGCCAGCAGTTTACGTAGGACAGGGTATAACCCCCAGCATTTT. The V gene is TRBV27, the J gene TRBJ1-5, with 8 bases that match TRBD1. Trimming cost V 2 bases and J 10 bases; bases outside gene matches: 10. Germline lookup yields CDR1 MNHEY and CDR2 SMNVEV (reference sequence). CDR3 length: 15 amino acids.

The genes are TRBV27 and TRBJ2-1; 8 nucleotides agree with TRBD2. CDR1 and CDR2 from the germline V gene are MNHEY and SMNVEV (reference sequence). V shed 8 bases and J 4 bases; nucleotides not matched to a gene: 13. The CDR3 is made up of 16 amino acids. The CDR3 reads CASHKGAGGQYNEQFF. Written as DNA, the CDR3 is TGTGCCAGCCACAAAGGGGCGGGAGGCCAATACAATGAGCAGTTCTTC.

CDR3 loop: CASSFGANYGYTF. CDR3 sequence (DNA): TGCGCCAGCAGCTTTGGAGCTAACTATGGCTACACCTTC. This chain links TRBV5-1 with TRBJ1-2, with unresolved D. Trimming stripped 2 bases from V and 0 bases from J, with 5 bases between. The germline V gene has CDR1 SGHRS and CDR2 YFSETQ. The CDR3 sequence is 13 residues long.

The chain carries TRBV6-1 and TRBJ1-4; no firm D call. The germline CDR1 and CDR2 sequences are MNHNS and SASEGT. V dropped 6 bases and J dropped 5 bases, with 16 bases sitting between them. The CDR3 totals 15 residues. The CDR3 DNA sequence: TGTGCCAGCAGCTTACAGAGAAAAGGAAATGAAAAACTGTTTTTT. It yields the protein CASSLQRKGNEKLFF.

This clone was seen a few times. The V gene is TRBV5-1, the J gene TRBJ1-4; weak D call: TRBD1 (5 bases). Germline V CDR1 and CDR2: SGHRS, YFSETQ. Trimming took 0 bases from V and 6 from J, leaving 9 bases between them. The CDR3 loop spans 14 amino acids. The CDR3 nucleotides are TGCGCCAGCAGCTTGGGGGGGGGATATGAAAAACTGTTTTTT. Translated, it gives CASSLGGGYEKLFF.

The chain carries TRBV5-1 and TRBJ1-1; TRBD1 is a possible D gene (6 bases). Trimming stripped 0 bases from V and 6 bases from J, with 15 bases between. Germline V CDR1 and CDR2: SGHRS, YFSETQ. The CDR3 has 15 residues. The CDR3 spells CASSLGQVGGSEAFF. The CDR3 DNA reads TGCGCCAGCAGCTTGGGACAGGTCGGTGGATCTGAAGCTTTCTTT.

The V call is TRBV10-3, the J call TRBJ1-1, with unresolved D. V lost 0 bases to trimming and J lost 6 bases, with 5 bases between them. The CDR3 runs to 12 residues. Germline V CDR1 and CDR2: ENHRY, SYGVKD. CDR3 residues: CAISESGPEAFF. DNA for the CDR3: TGTGCCATCAGTGAGTCGGGCCCTGAAGCTTTCTTT.

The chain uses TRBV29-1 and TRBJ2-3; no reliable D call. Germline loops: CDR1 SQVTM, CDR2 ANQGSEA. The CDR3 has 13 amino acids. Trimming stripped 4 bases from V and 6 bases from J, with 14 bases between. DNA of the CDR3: TGCAGCGTTGCCACCCGGGTTTCGGATACGCAGTATTTT. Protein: CSVATRVSDTQYF.

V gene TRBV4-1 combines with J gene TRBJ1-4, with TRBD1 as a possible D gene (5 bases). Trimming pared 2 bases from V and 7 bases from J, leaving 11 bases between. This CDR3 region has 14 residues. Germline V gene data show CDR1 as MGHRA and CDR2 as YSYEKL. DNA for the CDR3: TGCGCCAGCAGCCAACGACAGCGGGGTGAAAAACTGTTTTTT. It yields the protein CASSQRQRGEKLFF.

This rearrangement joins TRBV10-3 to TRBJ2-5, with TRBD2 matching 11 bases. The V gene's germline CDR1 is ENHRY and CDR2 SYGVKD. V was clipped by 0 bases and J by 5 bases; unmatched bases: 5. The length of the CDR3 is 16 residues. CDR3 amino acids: CAISESIAGGRETQYF. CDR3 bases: TGTGCCATCAGTGAGTCGATAGCGGGGGGGCGCGAGACCCAGTACTTC.

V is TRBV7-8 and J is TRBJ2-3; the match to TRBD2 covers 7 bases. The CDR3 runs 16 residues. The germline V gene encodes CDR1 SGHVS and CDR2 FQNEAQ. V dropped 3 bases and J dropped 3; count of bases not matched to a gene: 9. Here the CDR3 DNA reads TGTGCCAGCAGCTTCTCCGCGACTAGCAGAACAGATACGCAGTATTTT. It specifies CASSFSATSRTDTQYF.

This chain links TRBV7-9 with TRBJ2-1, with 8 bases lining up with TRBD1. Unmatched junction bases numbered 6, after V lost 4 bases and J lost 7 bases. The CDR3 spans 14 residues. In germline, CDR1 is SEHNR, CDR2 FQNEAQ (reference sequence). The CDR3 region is CASSYSGQGNEQFF. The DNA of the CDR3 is TGTGCCAGCAGCTACTCCGGACAGGGAAATGAGCAGTTCTTC. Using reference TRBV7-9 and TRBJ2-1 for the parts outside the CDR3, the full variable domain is DTGVSQNPRHKITKRGQNVTFRCDPISEHNRLYWYRQTLGQGPEFLTYFQNEAQLEKSRLLSDRFSAERPKGSFSTLEIQRTEQGDSAMYLCASSYSGQGNEQFFGPGTRLTVL.

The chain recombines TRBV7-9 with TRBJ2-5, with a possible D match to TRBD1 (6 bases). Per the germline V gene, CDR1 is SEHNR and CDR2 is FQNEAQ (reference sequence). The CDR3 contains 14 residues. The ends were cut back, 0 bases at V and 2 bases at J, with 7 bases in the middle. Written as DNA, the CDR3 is TGTGCCAGCAGCTTAGCGGACAGACAAGAGACCCAGTACTTC. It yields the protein CASSLADRQETQYF.

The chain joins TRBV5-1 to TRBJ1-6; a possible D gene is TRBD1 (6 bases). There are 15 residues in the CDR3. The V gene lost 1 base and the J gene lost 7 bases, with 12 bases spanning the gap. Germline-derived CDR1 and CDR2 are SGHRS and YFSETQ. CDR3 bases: TGCGCCAGCAGCTTGTCAGGGGCACGGAATTCACCCCTCCACTTT. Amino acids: CASSLSGARNSPLHF.

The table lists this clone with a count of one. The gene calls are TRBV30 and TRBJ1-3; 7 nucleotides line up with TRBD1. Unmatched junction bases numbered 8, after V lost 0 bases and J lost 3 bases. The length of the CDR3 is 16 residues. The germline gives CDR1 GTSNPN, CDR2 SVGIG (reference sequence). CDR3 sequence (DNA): TGTGCCTGGAGTGTACGGACAGGCGGTTTTGGAAACACCATATATTTT. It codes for CAWSVRTGGFGNTIYF.

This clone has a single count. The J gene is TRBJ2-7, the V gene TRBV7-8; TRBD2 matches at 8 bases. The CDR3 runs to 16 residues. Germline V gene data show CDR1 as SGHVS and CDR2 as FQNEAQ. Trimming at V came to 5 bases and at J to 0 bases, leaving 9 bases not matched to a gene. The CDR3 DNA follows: TGTGCCAGCAGCGCCCGACTAGCGATTAGCTCCTACGAGCAGTACTTC. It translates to CASSARLAISSYEQYF.

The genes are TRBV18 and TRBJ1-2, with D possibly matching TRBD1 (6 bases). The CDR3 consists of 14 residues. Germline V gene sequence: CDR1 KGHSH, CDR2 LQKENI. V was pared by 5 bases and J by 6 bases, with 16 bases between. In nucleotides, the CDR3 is TGTGCCAGCTCAACCGCAGGGGTAACTAATGGCTACACCTTC. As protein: CASSTAGVTNGYTF.

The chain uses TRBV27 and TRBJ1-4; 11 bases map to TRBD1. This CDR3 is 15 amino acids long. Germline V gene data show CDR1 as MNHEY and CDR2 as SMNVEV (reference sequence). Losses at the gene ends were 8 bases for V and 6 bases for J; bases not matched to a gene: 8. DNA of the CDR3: TGTGCCAGCCGGACAGGGGGCCTGGGGTATGAAAAACTGTTTTTT. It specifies CASRTGGLGYEKLFF. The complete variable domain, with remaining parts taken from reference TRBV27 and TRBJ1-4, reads EAQVTQNPRYLITVTGKKLTVTCSQNMNHEYMSWYRQDPGLGLRQIYYSMNVEVTDKGDVPEGYKVSRKEKRNFPLILESPSPNQTSLYFCASRTGGLGYEKLFFGSGTQLSVL.

The CDR3 region is CASGGGIAGELFF. The CDR3 bases are TGTGCCAGCGGGGGGGGAATCGCCGGGGAGCTGTTTTTT. This chain connects TRBV6-6 to TRBJ2-2, with 7 bases identical to TRBD2. This CDR3 contains 13 residues. Germline V gene sequence: CDR1 MNHNY, CDR2 SVGAGI (reference sequence). J lost 6 bases, V lost 8 bases, and 6 bases had no gene match.

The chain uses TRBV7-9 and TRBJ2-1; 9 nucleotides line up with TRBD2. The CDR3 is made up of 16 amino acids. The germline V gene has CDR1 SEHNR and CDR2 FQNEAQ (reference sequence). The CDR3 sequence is CAIQGLAGSSYNEQFF. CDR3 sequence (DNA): TGTGCTATACAGGGTCTAGCGGGAAGCTCCTACAATGAGCAGTTCTTC.

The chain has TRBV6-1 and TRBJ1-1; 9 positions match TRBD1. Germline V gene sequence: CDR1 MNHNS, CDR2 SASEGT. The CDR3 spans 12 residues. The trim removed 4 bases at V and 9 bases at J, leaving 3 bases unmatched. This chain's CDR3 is CASSGDRAKAFF. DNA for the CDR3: TGTGCCAGCAGTGGGGACAGGGCTAAAGCTTTCTTT.

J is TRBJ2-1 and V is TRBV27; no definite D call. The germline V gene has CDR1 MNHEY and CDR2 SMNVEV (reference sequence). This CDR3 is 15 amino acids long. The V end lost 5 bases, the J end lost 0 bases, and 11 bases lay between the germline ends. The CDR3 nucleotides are TGTGCCAGCAGTCCCTCACAGAGCTCCTACAATGAGCAGTTCTTC. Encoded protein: CASSPSQSSYNEQFF.